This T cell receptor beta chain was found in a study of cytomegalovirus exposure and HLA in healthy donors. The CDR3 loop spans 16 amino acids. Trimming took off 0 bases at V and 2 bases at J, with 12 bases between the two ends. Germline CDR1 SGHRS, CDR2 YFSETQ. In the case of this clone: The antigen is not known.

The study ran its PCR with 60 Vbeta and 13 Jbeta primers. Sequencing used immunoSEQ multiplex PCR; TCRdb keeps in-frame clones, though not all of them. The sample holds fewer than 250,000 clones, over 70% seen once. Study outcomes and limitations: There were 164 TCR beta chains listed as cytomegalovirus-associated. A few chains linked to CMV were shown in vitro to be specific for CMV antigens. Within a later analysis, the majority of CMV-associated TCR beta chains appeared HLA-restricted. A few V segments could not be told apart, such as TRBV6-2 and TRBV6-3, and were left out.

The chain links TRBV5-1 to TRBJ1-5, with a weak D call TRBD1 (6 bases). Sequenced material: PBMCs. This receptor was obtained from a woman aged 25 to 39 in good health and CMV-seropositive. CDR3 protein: CASSLDVSGGNQPQHF. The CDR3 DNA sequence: TGCGCCAGCAGCTTGGATGTCTCAGGGGGCAATCAGCCCCAGCATTTT.